The 9 T cell receptor beta chains listed next were all sequenced from one sample in a study of T-cell memory formation after mild COVID-19. TCRdb re-called the 5' RACE reads with MiXCR, one entry per CDR3 protein. Of 44,000 or so distinct CDR3 sequences in the sample, about a tenth were seen once. The sample comprised PBMCs or a T cell subset sorted from them (not recorded which). The source is an adult woman who had mild COVID-19 (a few samples of this study predate the infection). Cell type and time point are not known.

This clonotype occurred once. CDR3 protein: CSADERSSYNEQFF. CDR3 nucleotide sequence: TGCAGTGCGGATGAGCGGAGCTCCTACAATGAGCAGTTCTTC. The chain recombines TRBV20-1 with TRBJ2-1, with a possible D match to TRBD2 (5 bases). The germline CDR1 and CDR2 sequences are DFQATT and SNEGSKA (reference sequence). The CDR3 extends over 14 amino acids. With 6 bases removed from V and 0 bases from J, the gap between germline ends came to 12 bases.

In this sample, this clonotype turned up a few times. At one of its ends the junction is not consistent with the germline gene, which may arise from a read error. The V gene is TRBV7-2, the J gene TRBJ1-1, with TRBD1 matching over 9 bases. In germline, CDR1 is SGHTA, CDR2 FQGNSA. The CDR3 has 14 residues. CDR3 sequence reads: CASSLAGTGRSWFF. DNA for the CDR3: TGTGCCAGCAGCCTAGCCGGGACAGGGAGAAGTTGGTTCTTT.

The rearrangement joins TRBV10-3 to TRBJ2-7, with 10 bases lining up with TRBD1. V trimming: 2 bases; J trimming: 3 bases; junction bases outside the gene matches: 4. Germline V gene lookup returns CDR1 ENHRY and CDR2 SYGVKD. The CDR3 is 15 residues long. CDR3: CAISEPGQGYYEQYF. The DNA for the CDR3 is TGTGCCATCAGTGAGCCGGGACAGGGGTACTACGAGCAGTACTTC.

In its sample, this clonotype was seen many times. The J gene is TRBJ2-7, the V gene TRBV19, with 8 positions matching TRBD1. The J segment lost 5 bases and the V segment lost 6 bases, leaving 9 bases of the junction unmatched. CDR1 is LNHDA, CDR2 SQIVND, per germline (reference sequence). This CDR3 contains 14 residues. In nucleotides, the CDR3 is TGTGCCAGTAGCCGCAGGGGGCAAATTGACGAGCAGTACTTC. It yields the protein CASSRRGQIDEQYF.

Details on this clonotype: A read error may be the cause here, since a much bigger clone is one base away. V is TRBV5-1 and J is TRBJ2-1, with 10 bases that match TRBD2. The CDR3 is made up of 16 amino acids. Germline V gene lookup returns CDR1 SGHRS and CDR2 YFSETQ. Trimming removed 4 bases from V and 3 bases from J; junction bases left unmatched: 7. Written as DNA, the CDR3 is TGCGCCAGCAGCACCGGTAGCGGGGGGTACTACAATGAGCAGTTCTTC. Residues: CASSTGSGGYYNEQFF.

This clonotype was found a few times. The chain is built from TRBV9 and TRBJ2-1, with D unclear. Trimming took 0 bases from V and 4 from J, leaving 11 bases between them. Germline V gene sequence: CDR1 SGDLS, CDR2 YYNGEE. There are 15 residues in the CDR3. This chain's CDR3 is CASSVAAALYNEQFF. CDR3 bases: TGTGCCAGCAGCGTAGCGGCAGCCCTTTACAATGAGCAGTTCTTC. Variable domain in full (rest from reference TRBV9 and TRBJ2-1): DSGVTQTPKHLITATGQRVTLRCSPRSGDLSVYWYQQSLDQGLQFLIQYYNGEERAKGNILERFSAQQFPDLHSELNLSSLELGDSALYFCASSVAAALYNEQFFGPGTRLTVL.

This clonotype has just a few counts. The rearrangement uses TRBV12-3 or TRBV12-4 and TRBJ2-5; TRBD1 might be the D (6 bases). The V and J ends lost 2 bases and 4 bases respectively, with 14 bases between them. This CDR3 is 15 amino acids long. CDR3 nucleotides: TGTGCCAGCAGTTTACAACAGGGTTTCGGAGAGACCCAGTACTTC. It encodes CASSLQQGFGETQYF.

This clonotype occurred a few times. The chain links TRBV7-9 to TRBJ1-1, with no clear D. V was cut by 11 bases and J by 5 bases, with 9 bases left in between. This CDR3 comprises 10 residues. Germline V gives CDR1 SEHNR, CDR2 FQNEAQ (reference sequence). CDR3 protein: CAVTGTEAFF. CDR3 DNA: TGTGCCGTTACGGGAACTGAAGCTTTCTTT.

The CDR3 is CASSPPSGSDTQYF. CDR3 nucleotide sequence: TGTGCCAGCTCACCACCGTCAGGTTCTGATACGCAGTATTTT. This chain uses TRBV18 with TRBJ2-3, with D uncertain. Trimming left V 0 bases short and J 6 bases short, with 10 bases between. The CDR3 runs to 14 residues. Germline CDR1 and CDR2: KGHSH and LQKENI.